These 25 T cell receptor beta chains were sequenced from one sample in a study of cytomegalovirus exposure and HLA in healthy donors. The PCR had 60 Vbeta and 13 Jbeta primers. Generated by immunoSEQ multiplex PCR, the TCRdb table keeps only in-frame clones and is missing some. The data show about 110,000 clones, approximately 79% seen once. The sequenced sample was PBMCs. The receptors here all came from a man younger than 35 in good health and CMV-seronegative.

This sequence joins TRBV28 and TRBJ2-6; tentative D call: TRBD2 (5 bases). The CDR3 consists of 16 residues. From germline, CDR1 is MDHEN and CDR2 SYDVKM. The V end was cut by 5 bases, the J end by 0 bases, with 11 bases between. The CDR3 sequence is CASSPLGVSGANVLTF. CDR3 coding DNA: TGTGCCAGCAGTCCCCTCGGGGTCTCTGGGGCCAACGTCCTGACTTTC.

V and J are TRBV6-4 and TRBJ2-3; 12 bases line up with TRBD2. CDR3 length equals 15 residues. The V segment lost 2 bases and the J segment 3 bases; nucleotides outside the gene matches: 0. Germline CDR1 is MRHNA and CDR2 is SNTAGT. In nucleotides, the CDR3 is TGTGCCAGCAGTGACACTAGCGGGGGGACAGATACGCAGTATTTT. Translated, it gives CASSDTSGGTDTQYF.

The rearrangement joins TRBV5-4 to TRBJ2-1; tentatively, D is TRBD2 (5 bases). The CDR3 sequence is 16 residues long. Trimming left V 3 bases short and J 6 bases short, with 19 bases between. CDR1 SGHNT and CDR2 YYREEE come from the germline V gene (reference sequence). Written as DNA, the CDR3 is TGTGCCAGCAGCTCCAGCCCGGGGTCCCCTCTCAATGAGCAGTTCTTC. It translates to CASSSSPGSPLNEQFF.

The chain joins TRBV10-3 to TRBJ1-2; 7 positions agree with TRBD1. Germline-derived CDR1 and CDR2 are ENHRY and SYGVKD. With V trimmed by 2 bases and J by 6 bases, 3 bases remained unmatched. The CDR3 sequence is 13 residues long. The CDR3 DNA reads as TGTGCCATCAGTGAGGACAGGGAACATGGCTACACCTTC. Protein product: CAISEDREHGYTF.

CDR3 loop: CASSLETGLNTDTQYF. DNA for the CDR3: TGTGCCAGCAGCTTAGAGACAGGGTTAAACACAGATACGCAGTATTTT. The chain is built from TRBV11-1 and TRBJ2-3; 7 bases map to TRBD1. Germline V gene sequence: CDR1 SGHAT, CDR2 FQDESV (reference sequence). The CDR3 has 16 amino acids. V lost 1 base to trimming and J lost 2 bases; unmatched junction nucleotides: 6.

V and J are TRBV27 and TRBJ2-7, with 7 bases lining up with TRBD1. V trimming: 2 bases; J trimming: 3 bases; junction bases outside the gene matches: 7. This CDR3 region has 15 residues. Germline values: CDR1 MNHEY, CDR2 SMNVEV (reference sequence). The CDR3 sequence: CASSLRQGPLYEQYF. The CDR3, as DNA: TGTGCCAGCAGTTTACGACAGGGCCCTCTCTACGAGCAGTACTTC.

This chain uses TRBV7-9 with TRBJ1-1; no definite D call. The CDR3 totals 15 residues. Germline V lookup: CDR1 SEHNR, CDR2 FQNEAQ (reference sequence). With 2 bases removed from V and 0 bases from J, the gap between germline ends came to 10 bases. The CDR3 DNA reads TGTGCCAGCAGCTTATTCCAGTCCATGAACACTGAAGCTTTCTTT. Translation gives CASSLFQSMNTEAFF.

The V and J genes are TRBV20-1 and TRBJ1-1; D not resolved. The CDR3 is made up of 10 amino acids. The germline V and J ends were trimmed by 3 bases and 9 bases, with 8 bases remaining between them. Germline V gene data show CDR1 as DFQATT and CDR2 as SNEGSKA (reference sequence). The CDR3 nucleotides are TGCAGTGCTAGTAATAAAAAAGCTTTCTTT. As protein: CSASNKKAFF.

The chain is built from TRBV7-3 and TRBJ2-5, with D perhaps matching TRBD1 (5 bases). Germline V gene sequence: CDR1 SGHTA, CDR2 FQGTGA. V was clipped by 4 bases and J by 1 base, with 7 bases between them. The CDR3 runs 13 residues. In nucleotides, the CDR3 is TGTGCCAGCAGCTCGGACACCCAAGAGACCCAGTACTTC. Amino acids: CASSSDTQETQYF.

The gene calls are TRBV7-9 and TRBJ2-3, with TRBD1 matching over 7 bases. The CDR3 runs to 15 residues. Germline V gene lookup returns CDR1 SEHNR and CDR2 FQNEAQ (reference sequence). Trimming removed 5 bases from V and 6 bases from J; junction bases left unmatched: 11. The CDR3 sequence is CASSRAGGLGDTQYF. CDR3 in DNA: TGTGCCAGCAGCCGAGCAGGGGGATTGGGGGATACGCAGTATTTT.

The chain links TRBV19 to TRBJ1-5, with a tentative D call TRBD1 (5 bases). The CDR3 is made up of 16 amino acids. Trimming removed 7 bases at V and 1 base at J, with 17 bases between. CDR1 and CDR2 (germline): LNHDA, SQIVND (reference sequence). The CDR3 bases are TGTGCCAGTACGGAGCAGGGCGTGTGGAGCAATCAGCCCCAGCATTTT. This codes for CASTEQGVWSNQPQHF.

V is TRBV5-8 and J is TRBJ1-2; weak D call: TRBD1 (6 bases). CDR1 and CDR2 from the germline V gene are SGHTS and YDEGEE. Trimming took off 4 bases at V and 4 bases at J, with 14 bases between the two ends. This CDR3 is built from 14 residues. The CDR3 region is CASSLSGGGYGYTF. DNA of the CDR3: TGTGCCAGCAGCCTCAGTGGGGGCGGCTATGGCTACACCTTC.

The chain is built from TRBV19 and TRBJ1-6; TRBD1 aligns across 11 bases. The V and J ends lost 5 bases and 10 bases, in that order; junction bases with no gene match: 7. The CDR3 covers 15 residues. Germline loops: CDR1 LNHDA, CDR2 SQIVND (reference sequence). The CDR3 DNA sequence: TGTGCCAGTAGTCCGGAGGACAGGGGGCCGTCACCCCTCCACTTT. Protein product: CASSPEDRGPSPLHF.

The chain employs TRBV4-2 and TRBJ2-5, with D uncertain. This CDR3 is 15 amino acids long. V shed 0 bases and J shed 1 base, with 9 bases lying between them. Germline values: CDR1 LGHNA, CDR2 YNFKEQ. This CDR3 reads CASSQDALFQETQYF. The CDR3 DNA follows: TGTGCCAGCAGCCAAGATGCACTGTTCCAAGAGACCCAGTACTTC.

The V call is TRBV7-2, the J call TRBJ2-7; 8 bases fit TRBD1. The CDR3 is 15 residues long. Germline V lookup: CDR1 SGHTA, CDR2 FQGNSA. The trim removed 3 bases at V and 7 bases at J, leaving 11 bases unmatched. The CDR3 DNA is TGTGCCAGCAGCTTTGGACAGGGTAGGGACTCAGAGCAGTACTTC. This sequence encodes CASSFGQGRDSEQYF.

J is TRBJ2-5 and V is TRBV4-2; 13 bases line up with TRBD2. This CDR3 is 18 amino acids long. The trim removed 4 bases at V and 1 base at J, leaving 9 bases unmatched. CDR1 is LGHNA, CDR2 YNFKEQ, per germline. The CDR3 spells CASSPLAGGPILQETQYF. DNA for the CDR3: TGTGCCAGCAGCCCACTAGCGGGGGGGCCAATACTCCAAGAGACCCAGTACTTC.

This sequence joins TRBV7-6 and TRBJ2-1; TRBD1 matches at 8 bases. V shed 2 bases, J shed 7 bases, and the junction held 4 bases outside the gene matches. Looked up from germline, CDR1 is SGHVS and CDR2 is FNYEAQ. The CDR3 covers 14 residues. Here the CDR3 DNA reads TGTGCCAGCAGCTTATCCCAGGGGGCGAATGAGCAGTTCTTC. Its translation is CASSLSQGANEQFF.

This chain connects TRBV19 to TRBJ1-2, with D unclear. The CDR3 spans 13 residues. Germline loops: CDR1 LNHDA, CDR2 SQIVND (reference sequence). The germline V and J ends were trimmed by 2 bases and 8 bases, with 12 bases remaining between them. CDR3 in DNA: TGTGCCAGTAGTATATTCCCCCCAGGCGGCTACACCTTC. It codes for CASSIFPPGGYTF.

As DNA, the CDR3 is TGTGCCAGCAGCGTAGCTAATAGCTGGGCCGGGGAGCTGTTTTTT. Protein: CASSVANSWAGELFF. The chain recombines TRBV9 with TRBJ2-2; no clear D. This CDR3 has 15 residues. Trimming removed 0 bases at V and 6 bases at J, with 12 bases between. From germline, CDR1 is SGDLS and CDR2 YYNGEE.

The DNA of the CDR3 is TGTGCCAGCAGCTCTTCGGGTACAGGGCAAGAGACCCAGTACTTC. It is translated as CASSSSGTGQETQYF. This rearrangement joins TRBV5-6 to TRBJ2-5, with D perhaps TRBD1 (6 bases). Looked up from germline, CDR1 is SGHDT and CDR2 is YYEEEE. The CDR3 has 15 residues. The V end was cut by 3 bases, the J end by 2 bases, with 14 bases between. The full variable domain, with the rest looked up from reference TRBV5-6 and TRBJ2-5, is DAGVTQSPTHLIKTRGQQVTLRCSPKSGHDTVSWYQQALGQGPQFIFQYYEEEERQRGNFPDRFSGHQFPNYSSELNVNALLLGDSALYLCASSSSGTGQETQYFGPGTRLLVL.

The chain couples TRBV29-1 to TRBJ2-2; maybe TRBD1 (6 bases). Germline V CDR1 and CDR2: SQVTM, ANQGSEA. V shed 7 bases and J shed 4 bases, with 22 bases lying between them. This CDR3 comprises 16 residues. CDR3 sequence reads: CSAKTPRQGPTGELFF. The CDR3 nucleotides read TGCAGCGCCAAAACCCCCCGGCAGGGGCCCACCGGGGAGCTGTTTTTT.

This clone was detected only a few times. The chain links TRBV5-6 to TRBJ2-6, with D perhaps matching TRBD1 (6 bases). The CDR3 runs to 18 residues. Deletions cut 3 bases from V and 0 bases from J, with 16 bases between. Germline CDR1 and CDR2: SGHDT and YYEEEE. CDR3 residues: CASSSPGHPSSGANVLTF. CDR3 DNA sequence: TGTGCCAGCAGCTCCCCGGGACACCCGAGCTCTGGGGCCAACGTCCTGACTTTC.

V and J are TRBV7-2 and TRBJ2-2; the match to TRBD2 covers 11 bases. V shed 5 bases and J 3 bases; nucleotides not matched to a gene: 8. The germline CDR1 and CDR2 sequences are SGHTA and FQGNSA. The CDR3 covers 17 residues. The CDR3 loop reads CASSPGSGGAYTGELFF. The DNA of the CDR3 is TGTGCCAGCAGCCCCGGTAGCGGGGGGGCCTACACCGGGGAGCTGTTTTTT.

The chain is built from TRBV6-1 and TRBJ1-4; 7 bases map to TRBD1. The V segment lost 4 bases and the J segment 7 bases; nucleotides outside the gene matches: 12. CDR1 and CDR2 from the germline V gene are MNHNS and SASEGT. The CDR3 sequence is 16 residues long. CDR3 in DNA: TGTGCCAGCAGTGGGAACGACAGGGATTGGGGTGAAAAACTGTTTTTT. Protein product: CASSGNDRDWGEKLFF.

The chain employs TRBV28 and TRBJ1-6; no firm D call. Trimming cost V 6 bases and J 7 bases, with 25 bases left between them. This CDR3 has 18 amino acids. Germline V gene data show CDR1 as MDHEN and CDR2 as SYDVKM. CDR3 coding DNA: TGTGCCAGCAGGCCTGCGCGGGCCAGGACCACTTTGAATTCACCCCTCCACTTT. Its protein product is CASRPARARTTLNSPLHF.